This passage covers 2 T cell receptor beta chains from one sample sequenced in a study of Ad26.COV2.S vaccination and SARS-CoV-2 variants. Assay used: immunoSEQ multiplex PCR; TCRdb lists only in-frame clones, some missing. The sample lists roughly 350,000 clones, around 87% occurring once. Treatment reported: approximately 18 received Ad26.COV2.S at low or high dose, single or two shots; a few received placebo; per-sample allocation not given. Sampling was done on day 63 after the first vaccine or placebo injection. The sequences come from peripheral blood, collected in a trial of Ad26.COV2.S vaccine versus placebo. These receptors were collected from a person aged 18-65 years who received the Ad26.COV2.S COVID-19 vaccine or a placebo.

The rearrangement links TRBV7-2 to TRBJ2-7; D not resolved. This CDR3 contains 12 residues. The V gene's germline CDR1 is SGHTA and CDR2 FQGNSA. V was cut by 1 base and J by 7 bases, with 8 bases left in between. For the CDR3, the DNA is TGTGCCAGCAGCTTAGGCCGGAGTGAGCAGTACTTC. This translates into CASSLGRSEQYF.

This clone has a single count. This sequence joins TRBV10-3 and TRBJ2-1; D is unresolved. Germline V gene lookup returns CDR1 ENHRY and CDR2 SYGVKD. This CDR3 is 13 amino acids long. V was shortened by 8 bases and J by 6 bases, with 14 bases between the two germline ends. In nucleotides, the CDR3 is TGTGCCATCCTCGAGCAAGGCACCAATGAGCAGTTCTTC. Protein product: CAILEQGTNEQFF.